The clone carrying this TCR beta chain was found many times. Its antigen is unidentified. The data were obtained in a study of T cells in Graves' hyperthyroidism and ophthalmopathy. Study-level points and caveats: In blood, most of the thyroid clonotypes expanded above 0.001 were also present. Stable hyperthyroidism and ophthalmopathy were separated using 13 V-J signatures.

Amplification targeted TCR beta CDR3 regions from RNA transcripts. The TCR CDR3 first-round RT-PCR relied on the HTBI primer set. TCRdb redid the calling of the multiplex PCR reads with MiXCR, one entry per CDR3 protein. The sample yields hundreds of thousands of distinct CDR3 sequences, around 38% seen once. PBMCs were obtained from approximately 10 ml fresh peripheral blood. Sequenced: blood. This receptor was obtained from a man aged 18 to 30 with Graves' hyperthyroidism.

The CDR3 region has the DNA TGTGCCACCAGTGGATACTACGAGCAGTACTTC. Residues: CATSGYYEQYF. The genes are TRBV24-1 and TRBJ2-7; D is unresolved. The CDR3 is 11 residues long. Trimming removed 5 bases at V and 3 bases at J, with 4 bases between. Germline V gene lookup returns CDR1 KGHDR and CDR2 SFDVKD.